Listed below are T cell receptor beta chains from one sample, sequenced in a study of T cell repertoires in cytomegalovirus infection. One entry per CDR3 protein, called by TCRdb with MiXCR from the reads. The sample consists of fewer than 550,000 distinct CDR3 sequences, more than 20% of them appearing once. Input material: PBMCs. These receptors all stem from a human donor in good health (CMV status not recorded). Some clones in this sample may be carry-over from other donors' samples. Both conserved end residues are part of each CDR3. D genes are given only for firm matches. For some rows the clone size is stated as once, few or many, or as a class when expanded; others skip it.

d_call clone_size j_call v_call cdr3_aa cdr3_nt
TRBD2 few TRBJ2-1 TRBV20-1 CSARKGTGGNEQFF TGCAGTGCTAGAAAAGGGACGGGGGGCAATGAGCAGTTCTTC
TRBD2 few TRBJ2-7 TRBV2 CASTPQVPGLAGVEQYF TGTGCCAGCACCCCGCAAGTACCGGGACTAGCGGGAGTCGAGCAGTACTTC
TRBD1 . TRBJ1-2 TRBV20-1 CSASLSGTGPYGYTF TGCAGTGCTAGTCTATCCGGGACAGGGCCCTATGGCTACACCTTC
TRBD1 few TRBJ1-1 TRBV10-3 CAISPGQGKGGNTEAFF TGTGCCATCAGCCCAGGACAGGGGAAGGGAGGGAACACTGAAGCTTTCTTT
. many TRBJ2-3 TRBV6-1 CASNPGGTDTQYF TGTGCCAGCAATCCCGGGGGAACAGATACGCAGTATTTT
TRBD2 . TRBJ2-1 TRBV15 CATSREAGGLNEQFF TGTGCCACCAGCAGAGAGGCGGGAGGTTTGAATGAGCAGTTCTTC
. many TRBJ2-3 TRBV10-3 CAISFLGDTQYF TGTGCCATCAGCTTCTTGGGGGATACGCAGTATTTT
. . TRBJ2-7 TRBV25-1 CASRDDRTSSYEQYF TGTGCCAGCAGAGATGACAGGACCAGCTCCTACGAGCAGTACTTC
TRBD1 . TRBJ1-1 TRBV7-9 CASSEGQGRGAFF TGTGCCAGCAGCGAGGGACAGGGGCGGGGAGCTTTCTTT
TRBD2 few TRBJ2-7 TRBV14 CASSYSGRRGEQYF TGTGCCAGCAGCTATAGCGGGCGGCGGGGCGAGCAGTACTTC
TRBD1 . TRBJ2-2 TRBV9 CASSPHPPGAGGVSGELFF TGTGCCAGCAGCCCCCACCCGCCCGGAGCAGGGGGCGTTTCCGGGGAGCTGTTTTTT
. . TRBJ2-2 TRBV5-6 CASSLGGKPRGGELFF TGTGCCAGCTCCCTTGGCGGGAAACCACGGGGCGGGGAGCTGTTTTTT
TRBD2 . TRBJ2-3 TRBV28 CASSLWGLAGDEADTQYF TGTGCCAGCAGTTTATGGGGACTAGCGGGAGACGAGGCAGATACGCAGTATTTT
. few TRBJ2-3 TRBV12-5 CASGWGDDSDTQYF TGTGCTAGTGGTTGGGGAGACGATTCGGATACGCAGTATTTT
TRBD2 . TRBJ2-6 TRBV7-6 CASSFPRGVGANVLTF TGTGCCAGCAGCTTCCCGCGGGGGGTCGGGGCCAACGTCCTGACTTTC
. few TRBJ2-1 TRBV14 CASSHDQLVPSYNEQFF TGTGCCAGCAGCCACGATCAACTAGTCCCTTCCTACAATGAGCAGTTCTTC
. many TRBJ1-4 TRBV5-1 CASSLGASGGNEKLFF TGCGCCAGCAGCTTGGGGGCCAGCGGGGGGAATGAAAAACTGTTTTTT
. many TRBJ2-1 TRBV28 CASRHLSRNEQFF TGTGCCAGCAGGCACCTTTCTAGGAATGAGCAGTTCTTC
TRBD2 . TRBJ2-5 TRBV29-1 CSARGSGRLETQYF TGCAGCGCCCGTGGTAGCGGGAGACTGGAGACCCAGTACTTC
. many TRBJ1-5 TRBV4-1 CASSQDEGFGAYQPQHF TGCGCCAGCAGCCAAGACGAGGGATTTGGTGCGTATCAGCCCCAGCATTTT
. . TRBJ1-5 TRBV2 CASTQEPINQPQHF TGTGCCAGCACTCAAGAACCTATTAATCAGCCCCAGCATTTT
. . TRBJ1-4 TRBV20-1 CSARPPGEKLFF TGCAGTGCCCGTCCTCCAGGGGAAAAACTGTTTTTT
. . TRBJ2-5 TRBV10-3 CAISELAGASSDQETQYF TGTGCCATCAGTGAGCTGGCAGGAGCTTCCAGCGACCAAGAGACCCAGTACTTC
TRBD2 . TRBJ2-5 TRBV20-1 CSANFAGGETQYF TGCAGTGCTAATTTTGCGGGAGGAGAGACCCAGTACTTC
TRBD2 many TRBJ2-5 TRBV7-2 CASSPSGRAQETQYF TGTGCCAGCAGCCCCAGCGGGAGGGCCCAAGAGACCCAGTACTTC
. . TRBJ2-5 TRBV6-1 CASSEGPSGRETQYF TGTGCCAGCAGTGAAGGCCCCTCGGGTAGAGAGACCCAGTACTTC
TRBD1 few TRBJ1-2 TRBV10-3 CAITDREDDGYTF TGTGCCATTACGGACAGGGAGGATGATGGCTACACCTTC
TRBD1 many TRBJ2-2 TRBV7-6 CASSLGTGNTGELFF TGTGCCAGCAGCTTGGGGACAGGGAACACCGGGGAGCTGTTTTTT
TRBD1 . TRBJ1-1 TRBV7-9 CASNGRGQGTEAFF TGTGCCAGCAACGGGAGGGGGCAAGGCACTGAAGCTTTCTTT
. once TRBJ2-3 TRBV2 CARQMLPMGGADTQYF TGTGCCAGACAAATGTTACCGATGGGGGGCGCAGATACGCAGTATTTT
TRBD2 few TRBJ2-3 TRBV7-2 CASSPAGTRSTDTQYF TGTGCCAGCAGCCCGGCCGGGACTAGGAGCACAGATACGCAGTATTTT
. many TRBJ1-5 TRBV7-2 CASSSTTGQPQHF TGTGCCAGCAGCTCAACTACAGGGCAGCCCCAGCATTTT
. few TRBJ1-4 TRBV11-2 CASSPRVANEKLFF TGTGCCAGCAGCCCCAGGGTGGCTAATGAAAAACTGTTTTTT
. few TRBJ1-1 TRBV6-2/TRBV6-3 CASSYALAMNTEAFF TGTGCCAGCAGTTACGCCTTGGCTATGAACACTGAAGCTTTCTTT
TRBD2 many TRBJ2-3 TRBV7-2 CASSPLAGSRTDTQYF TGTGCCAGCAGCCCCTTAGCGGGATCGCGCACAGATACGCAGTATTTT
TRBD1 . TRBJ1-3 TRBV11-2 CASSQTGGKSTIYF TGTGCCAGCAGCCAGACAGGGGGGAAGAGCACCATATATTTT
TRBD1 . TRBJ1-1 TRBV7-9 CASSAQGEATEAFF TGTGCCAGCAGCGCACAGGGGGAGGCCACTGAAGCTTTCTTT
. . TRBJ1-5 TRBV10-2 CASSGPSLNQPQHF TGCGCCAGCAGTGGTCCCAGTCTCAATCAGCCCCAGCATTTT
. few TRBJ2-5 TRBV6-2/TRBV6-3 CASSFYPPQGTQETQYF TGTGCCAGCAGTTTCTATCCGCCCCAGGGGACGCAAGAGACCCAGTACTTC
TRBD2 many TRBJ2-3 TRBV7-2 CASSLGTSGKVDTQYF TGTGCCAGCAGCTTAGGGACTAGCGGGAAAGTAGATACGCAGTATTTT
. once TRBJ2-3 TRBV7-8 CASSRGGVPTDTQYF TGTGCCAGCAGCCGCGGCGGGGTACCCACAGATACGCAGTATTTT
. . TRBJ2-2 TRBV29-1 CSAGTQNTGELFF TGCAGCGCCGGGACTCAGAACACCGGGGAGCTGTTTTTT